Following are 11 T cell receptor beta chains from one sample sequenced in a study of T cell changes during pregnancy in multiple sclerosis. Clones were sequenced by immunoSEQ multiplex PCR, and TCRdb holds only the in-frame ones, with some missing. The data contain fewer than 40,000 clones, under 95% of them singletons. Sequenced here: CD4+ T cells from peripheral blood mononuclear cells, sampled in the second trimester of pregnancy. These receptors all stem from a female donor in good health, enrolled as a control in a pregnancy study.

The V and J genes are TRBV7-8 and TRBJ1-1, with D possibly TRBD1 on 5 matching bases. The CDR3 sequence is 15 residues long. Germline V gives CDR1 SGHVS, CDR2 FQNEAQ. V gave up 1 base and J gave up 5 bases, with 14 bases separating them. This CDR3 is CASSLVGQGWTEAFF. CDR3 bases: TGTGCCAGCAGCTTAGTTGGTCAGGGTTGGACTGAAGCTTTCTTT.

The chain carries TRBV19 and TRBJ1-2; 7 positions agree with TRBD1. Per germline, CDR1 LNHDA and CDR2 SQIVND (reference sequence). Germline trimming cut 5 bases from V and 3 bases from J; bases unmatched to any gene: 0. The CDR3 runs 12 residues. This CDR3 reads CASSGQDYGYTF. As DNA, the CDR3 is TGTGCCAGTAGTGGACAGGACTATGGCTACACCTTC.

In its sample, this clone was seen a few times. The rearrangement uses TRBV10-3 and TRBJ2-5; 9 bases agree with TRBD2. The CDR3 contains 14 residues. Germline trimming cut 6 bases from V and 1 base from J; bases unmatched to any gene: 3. Looked up from germline, CDR1 is ENHRY and CDR2 is SYGVKD. The CDR3 protein is CAISDSGGQETQYF. The CDR3 DNA reads TGTGCCATCAGCGATAGCGGGGGCCAAGAGACCCAGTACTTC.

V usage is TRBV10-3 and J usage is TRBJ2-1; the match to TRBD2 covers 10 bases. V was clipped by 9 bases and J by 2 bases; unmatched bases: 4. Germline V lookup: CDR1 ENHRY, CDR2 SYGVKD. CDR3 size: 14 residues. The CDR3 DNA reads as TGTGCCATTAAAAGCGGGAGGGCCTACAATGAGCAGTTCTTC. As protein: CAIKSGRAYNEQFF.

The CDR3 sequence is CASRGRVKRDHNEQFF. In DNA form, the CDR3 reads TGTGCCAGCAGAGGGAGGGTTAAGCGGGACCACAATGAGCAGTTCTTC. The V call is TRBV7-2, the J call TRBJ2-1, with 7 bases lining up with TRBD2. CDR1 SGHTA and CDR2 FQGNSA come from the germline V gene. With V trimmed by 6 bases and J by 5 bases, 13 bases remained unmatched. The CDR3 length is 16 residues.

The genes are TRBV7-2 and TRBJ2-1, with TRBD2 as a possible D gene (6 bases). Germline V gene data show CDR1 as SGHTA and CDR2 as FQGNSA. Trimming removed 3 bases at V and 5 bases at J, with 14 bases between. The CDR3 spans 15 residues. In nucleotides, the CDR3 is TGTGCCAGCAGCTTTCTAGCGAATTCCCACAATGAGCAGTTCTTC. Protein sequence: CASSFLANSHNEQFF.

V is TRBV15 and J is TRBJ1-2, with no clear D. Trimming pared 4 bases from V and 2 bases from J, leaving 8 bases between. Per germline, CDR1 LNHNV and CDR2 YYDKDF (reference sequence). This CDR3 contains 13 residues. This CDR3 reads CATSNRANYGYTF. CDR3 DNA sequence: TGTGCCACCAGCAATCGAGCGAACTATGGCTACACCTTC.

This rearrangement joins TRBV11-2 to TRBJ1-5; TRBD1 is a possible D gene (6 bases). Trimming stripped 1 base from V and 9 bases from J, with 19 bases between. Germline values: CDR1 SGHAT, CDR2 FQNNGV. This CDR3 comprises 16 residues. CDR3 nucleotide sequence: TGTGCCAGCAGCTTAGCCCCCGCAGGGGTGGCGGGGCCCCAGCATTTT. Protein sequence: CASSLAPAGVAGPQHF.

V and J are TRBV5-1 and TRBJ2-3, with TRBD2 identical over 9 bases. Germline-derived CDR1 and CDR2 are SGHRS and YFSETQ. CDR3 length: 16 residues. Trimming at V came to 0 bases and at J to 3 bases, leaving 5 bases not matched to a gene. In nucleotides, the CDR3 is TGCGCCAGCAGCTTGGTGTTAGCGGGGGAGACAGATACGCAGTATTTT. It is translated as CASSLVLAGETDTQYF.

V and J are TRBV11-2 and TRBJ2-7; a weak D match, TRBD1 (5 bases). Germline CDR1 reads SGHAT; CDR2 reads FQNNGV. The CDR3 spans 14 residues. V lost 5 bases and J lost 4, with 15 bases in between. CDR3 in amino acids: CASSEGVQRYEQYF. In DNA, the CDR3 is TGTGCCAGCAGCGAAGGGGTACAGAGGTACGAGCAGTACTTC.

The J gene is TRBJ1-2, the V gene TRBV6-1, with D maybe TRBD1 (6 bases). Trimming pared 1 base from V and 4 bases from J, leaving 13 bases between. CDR1 is MNHNS, CDR2 SASEGT, per germline. This CDR3 comprises 15 residues. The CDR3 sequence is CASSEGKGQTYGYTF. CDR3 DNA sequence: TGTGCCAGCAGTGAAGGAAAAGGACAGACCTATGGCTACACCTTC.